Listed here are 10 T cell receptor beta chains from one sample, sequenced in a study of T cell responses to AZD1222 COVID-19 vaccine. The table came from immunoSEQ multiplex PCR; TCRdb's copy has only in-frame clones and leaves some out. The table lists 150,000 to 200,000 clones, 92% of them singletons. The sample in question was peripheral blood, obtained 28 days after the second AZD1222 dose. The receptors shown here come from an adult who received the AZD1222 COVID-19 vaccine.

This chain uses TRBV19 with TRBJ2-7; D might be TRBD1 (5 bases). Germline lookup yields CDR1 LNHDA and CDR2 SQIVND (reference sequence). CDR3 length equals 15 residues. Trimming shortened V by 3 bases and J by 5 bases, and 17 bases separated the two germline ends. The CDR3 nucleotides read TGTGCCAGTAGTATGTACACAGGTCGTATGAACGAGCAGTACTTC. It translates to CASSMYTGRMNEQYF.

This CDR3 is CASSFGRRGTGELFF. In DNA form, the CDR3 reads TGTGCCAGCAGTTTTGGCAGGCGAGGAACCGGGGAGCTGTTTTTT. J is TRBJ2-2 and V is TRBV28; D remains unclear. The CDR3 runs 15 residues. Germline-derived CDR1 and CDR2 are MDHEN and SYDVKM. The ends were cut back, 3 bases at V and 5 bases at J, with 13 bases in the middle.

The rearrangement uses TRBV28 and TRBJ1-5; 7 nucleotides align to TRBD1. Germline V lookup: CDR1 MDHEN, CDR2 SYDVKM. The CDR3 has 18 residues. With 3 bases clipped from V and 3 bases from J, the junction kept 14 bases outside the gene matches. Here the CDR3 DNA reads TGTGCCAGCAGTTTCGGGGGGTTAACAGGGGCTCTCAATCAGCCCCAGCATTTT. This gives the protein CASSFGGLTGALNQPQHF. The entire variable domain, with the rest obtained from reference TRBV28 and TRBJ1-5, is as follows: DVKVTQSSRYLVKRTGEKVFLECVQDMDHENMFWYRQDPGLGLRLIYFSYDVKMKEKGDIPEGYSVSREKKERFSLILESASTNQTSMYLCASSFGGLTGALNQPQHFGDGTRLSIL.

This clone occurred a few times. The chain recombines TRBV5-1 with TRBJ1-1; maybe TRBD1 (6 bases). The CDR3 contains 13 residues. Germline V gene sequence: CDR1 SGHRS, CDR2 YFSETQ. V shed 4 bases and J shed 2 bases, with 9 bases lying between them. CDR3 bases: TGCGCCAGCAGCGACAGGACAAACACTGAAGCTTTCTTT. This sequence encodes CASSDRTNTEAFF.

This chain connects TRBV18 to TRBJ2-3, with 9 bases aligning to TRBD1. CDR1 is KGHSH, CDR2 LQKENI, per germline. The V gene end was trimmed by 4 bases and the J gene end by 3 bases; junction bases not matched to a gene: 2. This CDR3 has 14 residues. CDR3 nucleotides: TGTGCCAGCTCACAGGGACAGGGAACAGATACGCAGTATTTT. Protein sequence: CASSQGQGTDTQYF.

This sequence joins TRBV6-6 and TRBJ1-5; D is undetermined. The CDR3 sequence is 10 residues long. V lost 7 bases, J lost 4 bases, and 2 bases lay in between. CDR1 and CDR2 from the germline V gene are MNHNY and SVGAGI (reference sequence). The CDR3 loop reads CASNNQPQHF. The CDR3 coding sequence is TGTGCCAGCAATAATCAGCCCCAGCATTTT.

The V gene is TRBV19, the J gene TRBJ2-2; no clear D. The CDR3 has 13 residues. The germline V gene has CDR1 LNHDA and CDR2 SQIVND (reference sequence). Trimming cost V 1 base and J 6 bases, with 6 bases left between them. CDR3 nucleotide sequence: TGTGCCAGTAGTATAGTGAGAGCCGGGGAGCTGTTTTTT. Protein sequence: CASSIVRAGELFF.

The V call is TRBV3-1 (or the pseudogene TRBV3-2), the J call TRBJ1-3; D is unresolved. The germline V gene encodes CDR1 LGHDT and CDR2 YNNKEL (reference sequence). V was cut by 4 bases and J by 0 bases, with 7 bases left in between. This CDR3 contains 14 residues. In nucleotides, the CDR3 is TGTGCCAGCAGCCGCGATGGCTCTGGAAACACCATATATTTT. Protein sequence: CASSRDGSGNTIYF.

The rearrangement uses TRBV19 and TRBJ1-2, with TRBD1 matching over 7 bases. The CDR3 is made up of 15 amino acids. Germline V CDR1 and CDR2: LNHDA, SQIVND (reference sequence). Germline trimming cut 6 bases from V and 1 base from J; bases unmatched to any gene: 8. CDR3 bases: TGTGCCAGTAGCGGAAAGACAGGGTTTAACTATGGCTACACCTTC. Translated, it gives CASSGKTGFNYGYTF.

This chain uses TRBV15 with TRBJ1-3; perhaps TRBD1 as D (6 bases). The ends were cut back, 6 bases at V and 8 bases at J, with 14 bases in the middle. Germline CDR1 is LNHNV and CDR2 is YYDKDF (reference sequence). The CDR3 runs to 13 residues. In DNA, the CDR3 is TGTGCCACCAGACCCGGGGGGGCGGACACCATATATTTT. The encoded protein is CATRPGGADTIYF.